This TCR beta chain was profiled in a study of T cells expressing NK-cell markers. Study overall: One of eight sequenced donors was HCMV-seronegative; the other seven were seropositive. Study-wide results and caveats: HCMV specificity of expanded NKG2C+ T cell clones remained unclear. Also leading the CD3+CD56-NKG2C+ fraction in several donors were these clonotypes.

The CDR3 spans 14 residues. From germline, CDR1 is MGHDK and CDR2 SYGVNS. The authors made TCR beta cDNA libraries by 5'RACE template switching. This switching added a universal primer site and UMIs. For each CDR3 protein, TCRdb gives one entry from its re-call of the 5' RACE reads, without DNA. The listing records about 110,000 distinct CDR3 sequences. Regarding this clonotype: Its antigen is not identified.

This TCR was recovered from a woman between 18 and 75 years old in good health. Sequencing was carried out using blood T cells: a sorted CD56 or NKG2C T cell subset, CD4+ or CD8+ T cells, or bulk PBMC T cells (not recorded which). V is TRBV25-1 and J is TRBJ2-1. The CDR3 protein is CASSESAIPVGQFF.